This passage covers 17 T cell receptor beta chains from one sample sequenced in a study of shared clonotypes between healthy human individuals. TCRdb's copy holds only in-frame clones and misses some; the assay was immunoSEQ multiplex PCR. The sample has just over 2,000,000 clones; over 85% are singletons. Sequencing was performed on naive CD4+ T cells sorted from blood. Subset reported: CD45RA+ positively selected. Receptors originate from a man aged 18 to 29 in good health.

V and J are TRBV5-4 and TRBJ1-6; D call uncertain. Germline V gene sequence: CDR1 SGHNT, CDR2 YYREEE (reference sequence). V lost 0 bases, J lost 13 bases, and 11 bases lay in between. The CDR3 is made up of 13 amino acids. Written as DNA, the CDR3 is TGTGCCAGCAGCTTGGCCGGGGAGTATCCCCTCCACTTT. It specifies CASSLAGEYPLHF.

This chain links TRBV2 with TRBJ1-5; TRBD1 matches 10 bases. This CDR3 contains 15 residues. Germline V CDR1 and CDR2: SNHLY, FYNNEI. The ends lost 6 bases at V and 5 bases at J; junction bases unmatched: 7. The CDR3 here is CASSPGQGMDQPQHF. Here the CDR3 DNA reads TGTGCCAGCAGCCCGGGACAGGGGATGGATCAGCCCCAGCATTTT.

This rearrangement joins TRBV5-6 to TRBJ1-1; D is unclear. This CDR3 region has 15 residues. Trimming removed 1 base at V and 0 bases at J, with 10 bases between. Germline-derived CDR1 and CDR2 are SGHDT and YYEEEE. CDR3 nucleotide sequence: TGTGCCAGCAGCTTGTCTGCGGAATTGAACACTGAAGCTTTCTTT. Its protein product is CASSLSAELNTEAFF.

This clone was observed a single time. The rearrangement uses TRBV6-1 and TRBJ1-5; TRBD1 is a possible D gene (5 bases). Looked up from germline, CDR1 is MNHNS and CDR2 is SASEGT. CDR3 length: 19 amino acids. The V gene lost 1 base and the J gene lost 3 bases, with 22 bases spanning the gap. The chain's CDR3 is CASSEVTETPPSHNQPQHF. In nucleotides, the CDR3 is TGTGCCAGCAGTGAAGTGACAGAAACTCCCCCCTCCCACAATCAGCCCCAGCATTTT.

This chain joins TRBV2 and TRBJ2-5; 9 bases fit TRBD1. V shed 7 bases, J shed 5 bases, and the junction held 8 bases outside the gene matches. The CDR3 is made up of 14 amino acids. Germline V gives CDR1 SNHLY, CDR2 FYNNEI. For the CDR3, the DNA is TGTGCCAGCACCGAGGGGACAGGGAGGGAGACCCAGTACTTC. This gives the protein CASTEGTGRETQYF.

Concerning this clone: This may come from a read error, since a much larger clone is one base off. V gene TRBV9 combines with J gene TRBJ2-7; 7 bases fit TRBD2. This CDR3 spans 13 amino acids. CDR1 and CDR2 from the germline V gene are SGDLS and YYNGEE. Trimming took 5 bases from V and 0 from J; bases not matched to a gene: 2. The CDR3 DNA reads as TGTGCCAGCAGGGCTAGCGGCTCCTACGAGCAGTACTTC. It codes for CASRASGSYEQYF.

The chain carries TRBV6-1 and TRBJ2-3; D unclear. The CDR3 consists of 14 residues. Germline V lookup: CDR1 MNHNS, CDR2 SASEGT. V lost 3 bases to trimming and J lost 2 bases, with 9 bases between them. The DNA for the CDR3 is TGTGCCAGCAGTGAGCTGGATGTCACAGATACGCAGTATTTT. Its translation is CASSELDVTDTQYF.

The chain recombines TRBV6-6 with TRBJ2-1; tentatively, D is TRBD2 (5 bases). This CDR3 is built from 14 residues. CDR1 and CDR2 from the germline V gene are MNHNY and SVGAGI (reference sequence). Trimming cost V 8 bases and J 4 bases, with 15 bases left between them. The CDR3 DNA reads TGTGCCAGCGGCTATGGGATAGCGTACAATGAGCAGTTCTTC. Protein product: CASGYGIAYNEQFF.

The chain employs TRBV12-5 and TRBJ2-3, with 9 bases lining up with TRBD1. Germline CDR1 and CDR2: LGHNT and FRNRAP. The CDR3 loop spans 15 amino acids. The ends lost 3 bases at V and 3 bases at J; junction bases unmatched: 4. The CDR3 is CASGLGTGRTDTQYF. DNA for the CDR3: TGTGCTAGTGGTTTAGGGACAGGGCGGACAGATACGCAGTATTTT.

The chain links TRBV2 to TRBJ1-2; TRBD1 agrees at 9 bases. This CDR3 is 13 amino acids long. Germline V gene sequence: CDR1 SNHLY, CDR2 FYNNEI. J lost 9 bases, V lost 2 bases, and 4 bases had no gene match. CDR3 nucleotides: TGTGCCAGCAGTGAACAGACAGGGGGAAGCTACACCTTC. This encodes CASSEQTGGSYTF.

A note on this clone: Other DNA sequences from this sample encode an identical CDR3 as well. The chain carries TRBV10-3 and TRBJ2-7; 12 nucleotides align to TRBD1. CDR3 size: 14 residues. Per germline, CDR1 ENHRY and CDR2 SYGVKD. With V trimmed by 6 bases and J by 4 bases, 4 bases remained unmatched. The CDR3, as DNA: TGTGCCATCAGGCCGGGACAGGGGGCTTACGAGCAGTACTTC. Translated, it gives CAIRPGQGAYEQYF.

The chain uses TRBV2 and TRBJ2-5; TRBD1 might be the D (5 bases). Per the germline V gene, CDR1 is SNHLY and CDR2 is FYNNEI. The CDR3 consists of 14 residues. The V and J ends lost 1 base and 1 base respectively, with 7 bases between them. This CDR3 is CASSEVTAQETQYF. CDR3 nucleotide sequence: TGTGCCAGCAGTGAAGTGACAGCCCAAGAGACCCAGTACTTC.

This clone has just one count. The J gene is TRBJ2-7, the V gene TRBV7-6; possibly TRBD1 or TRBD2 for D (5 bases each). The CDR3 extends over 18 amino acids. V was shortened by 0 bases and J by 6 bases, with 24 bases between the two germline ends. Germline assignment: CDR1 SGHVS and CDR2 FNYEAQ. CDR3 in amino acids: CASSLAYSSDVGGGEQYF. CDR3 DNA: TGTGCCAGCAGCTTAGCGTATAGTAGCGACGTCGGTGGGGGCGAGCAGTACTTC.

This sequence joins TRBV10-2 and TRBJ2-3; no definite D call. The CDR3 has 14 residues. Germline assignment: CDR1 WSHSY and CDR2 SAAADI. Trimming removed 4 bases from V and 0 bases from J, with 8 bases in between. The CDR3 region is CASSAGTSTDTQYF. Here the CDR3 DNA reads TGCGCCAGCAGTGCGGGCACTAGCACAGATACGCAGTATTTT.

The J gene is TRBJ2-3, the V gene TRBV5-6, with TRBD2 matching 12 bases. V dropped 2 bases and J dropped 5; count of bases not matched to a gene: 3. Germline V gene data show CDR1 as SGHDT and CDR2 as YYEEEE. The CDR3 length is 15 residues. The CDR3 loop is CASSLLAGGRDTQYF. Here the CDR3 DNA reads TGTGCCAGCAGCTTACTAGCGGGGGGCAGAGATACGCAGTATTTT.

The chain combines TRBV2 with TRBJ1-5; D call uncertain. The ends were cut back, 6 bases at V and 4 bases at J, with 10 bases in the middle. The CDR3 has 13 amino acids. Looked up from germline, CDR1 is SNHLY and CDR2 is FYNNEI. The CDR3 nucleotides read TGTGCCAGCAGCGGGATGGCGAATCAGCCCCAGCATTTT. Its protein product is CASSGMANQPQHF.

In this sample, this clone turned up once. This chain links TRBV28 with TRBJ2-1; 7 nucleotides agree with TRBD1. Germline V gene data show CDR1 as MDHEN and CDR2 as SYDVKM. V shed 4 bases, J shed 1 base, and the junction held 1 base outside the gene matches. The CDR3 runs 14 residues. The CDR3 is CASSSGQSYNEQFF. The CDR3 DNA reads TGTGCCAGCAGTTCGGGACAGTCCTACAATGAGCAGTTCTTC.